The following is a T cell receptor (beta chain) sequence with its context. Per the authors' pipeline: Reference gene primer amplification gave nucleated cell count estimates. Profiled with immunoSEQ multiplex PCR; TCRdb holds only in-frame clones, not every one. That table supplies the V and J calls and clone size; D and trimming were determined from the DNA. This sample yields approximately 290,000 clones, of which about 91% are seen a single time; 9.5% to 15% belongs to the top ten. V was clipped by 4 bases and J by 4 bases, with 10 bases between them. Germline CDR1 is SNHLY and CDR2 is FYNNEI. The CDR3 runs 13 residues. The data are from a study of blood T cell repertoires in COVID-19. On the study more broadly: Samples representing acute and convalescent COVID-19 were sourced from the United States, Italy and Spain. The analysed material was cDNA or gDNA that came from T cells, B-cell-depleted T cells, or PBMCs.

V and J are TRBV2 and TRBJ1-2, with D possibly being TRBD1 (5 bases). Specimen: peripheral blood. The receptor's source is a woman aged 55-70 years with acute or convalescent COVID-19. CDR3 in amino acids: CASSGGRSYGYTF. The CDR3 DNA follows: TGTGCCAGCAGTGGGGGCAGATCCTATGGCTACACCTTC.